In its sample, the clone carrying this T cell receptor beta chain was seen many times. Its antigen is as yet unknown. A process of 5'RACE template switching, which added a universal primer site and UMIs, was used to make TCR cDNA. TCRdb reprocessed the 5' RACE reads with MiXCR, giving one entry per CDR3 protein. The sample includes 60,000 to 95,000 distinct CDR3 sequences, roughly 7% of them seen just once. The sample belongs to a study of T cells after yellow fever vaccination. Findings and caveats of the study: Primary-vaccination clones mostly resurfaced post-booster (96% CD4, roughly 90% CD8). A small share of clonotypes appeared in both CD4 and CD8 compartments.

This CDR3 comprises 13 residues. Germline-derived CDR1 and CDR2 are SEHNR and FQNEAQ (reference sequence). The V and J ends lost 4 bases and 1 base respectively, with 8 bases between them. The gene calls are TRBV7-9 and TRBJ2-7; D is undetermined. This receptor was taken from a young man who received the YFV17D yellow fever vaccine. The source material was CD8+ T cells sorted from PBMCs, sampled 10 days after the first yellow fever vaccination. The CDR3 DNA sequence: TGTGCCAGCAGCTCCAAAACTTCCTACGAGCAGTACGTC. Translated, it gives CASSSKTSYEQYV.